This TCR beta chain comes out of a study of T cell responses to AZD1222 COVID-19 vaccine. Study-wide results and caveats: Just six people given AZD1222 tested seropositive at baseline.

Germline assignment: CDR1 SGHRS and CDR2 YFSETQ. This CDR3 has 14 amino acids. V was cut by 0 bases and J by 2 bases, with 9 bases left in between. TCRdb keeps only in-frame clones here, not all; method: immunoSEQ multiplex PCR. This sample has around 100,000 clones; about 85% occur once, and the top ten carry about 2.5%. Worth noting for this clone: The antigen is undetermined.

J is TRBJ2-7 and V is TRBV5-1, with D tentatively TRBD1 (5 bases). This TCR was sampled from an adult who received the AZD1222 COVID-19 vaccine. The material sequenced was peripheral blood, taken 28 days after the second AZD1222 dose. CDR3 protein: CASSLAADTYEQYF. CDR3 nucleotide sequence: TGCGCCAGCAGCTTGGCCGCGGACACCTACGAGCAGTACTTC.